Below, one T cell receptor beta chain is given with its context. This entry comes from a study of blood T cell repertoires in COVID-19. Across the whole study: The United States, Italy and Spain were the sources of the acute and convalescent COVID-19 samples. T cells, B-cell-depleted T cells, or PBMCs provided the cDNA or gDNA that served as material.

One Seattle source followed patients from active infection through their disease course. In the original analysis: The authors estimated nucleated cell counts from reference gene primer amplification. Here immunoSEQ multiplex PCR was the method, and the copy in TCRdb shows in-frame clones only, minus some. That table is the source of V, J and clone size, and D and trimming were worked out from the DNA. Here the sample spans fewer than 700,000 clones, 85% to 90% being singletons. Germline-derived CDR1 and CDR2 are SGDLS and YYNGEE. J was trimmed by 4 bases and V by 3 bases; bases with no gene match: 6. CDR3 size: 15 residues.

The material sequenced was peripheral blood. This TCR came from a woman aged 45-65 years with COVID-19, enrolled during active disease. The chain employs TRBV9 and TRBJ2-3; 9 bases are shared with TRBD2. The CDR3: CASSASSGAADTQYF. CDR3 bases: TGTGCCAGCAGCGCGTCTAGCGGGGCTGCAGATACGCAGTATTTT.